The 29 T cell receptor beta chains given below trace back to one sample, sequenced in a study of blood T cell repertoires in COVID-19. Produced via immunoSEQ multiplex PCR; TCRdb's table is partial and in-frame only. The sample has almost 400,000 clones; roughly 90% are singletons. Sequencing input: PBMCs or T cells enriched from blood (not recorded which). The receptor set was obtained from a young woman with acute COVID-19.

The rearrangement links TRBV30 to TRBJ1-2; 8 bases agree with TRBD1. Germline CDR1 reads GTSNPN; CDR2 reads SVGIG (reference sequence). V trimming: 4 bases; J trimming: 8 bases; junction bases outside the gene matches: 9. This CDR3 has 13 amino acids. Here the CDR3 reads CAWIFKDRDGYTF. DNA for the CDR3: TGTGCCTGGATTTTTAAGGACAGGGACGGCTACACCTTC. Combining the CDR3 with reference TRBV30 and TRBJ1-2 gives the whole variable domain SQTIHQWPATLVQPVGSPLSLECTVEGTSNPNLYWYRQAAGRGLQLLFYSVGIGQISSEVPQNLSASRPQDRQFILSSKKLLLSDSGFYLCAWIFKDRDGYTFGSGTRLTVV.

The chain joins TRBV25-1 to TRBJ2-7; D perhaps matches TRBD1 (6 bases). The germline CDR1 and CDR2 sequences are MGHDK and SYGVNS. The CDR3 covers 15 residues. V dropped 4 bases and J dropped 2 bases, with 15 bases sitting between them. CDR3 in DNA: TGTGCCAGCAGTGCTTCCAGAGGACAGACCTACGAGCAGTACTTC. It translates to CASSASRGQTYEQYF.

This clone was seen a single time. V gene TRBV4-2 combines with J gene TRBJ1-5; D is ambiguous. CDR1 is LGHNA and CDR2 is YNFKEQ in the germline V gene. Trimming shortened V by 5 bases and J by 5 bases, and 10 bases separated the two germline ends. This CDR3 region has 13 residues. DNA for the CDR3: TGTGCCAGCAGCGAAAGGGAGGATCAGCCCCAGCATTTT. Encoded protein: CASSEREDQPQHF.

This clone has more than one count but fewer than ten. J is TRBJ1-1 and V is TRBV18; possibly TRBD1 for D (6 bases). Germline loops: CDR1 KGHSH, CDR2 LQKENI. Deletions cut 2 bases from V and 0 bases from J, with 10 bases between. CDR3 length equals 15 residues. This chain's CDR3 is CASSPEDSMNTEAFF. The CDR3 DNA reads as TGTGCCAGCTCACCAGAGGACAGCATGAACACTGAAGCTTTCTTT.

The V and J genes are TRBV19 and TRBJ2-7; 9 nucleotides agree with TRBD1. Trimming cost V 7 bases and J 3 bases; bases outside gene matches: 13. CDR1 LNHDA and CDR2 SQIVND come from the germline V gene (reference sequence). This CDR3 has 16 residues. CDR3 loop: CASTPFRDREVYEQYF. CDR3 bases: TGTGCCAGTACCCCGTTTCGGGACAGGGAAGTCTACGAGCAGTACTTC.

This clone appeared once. V is TRBV11-2 and J is TRBJ2-7; the D gene is possibly TRBD1 (6 bases). The CDR3 has 12 residues. Germline lookup yields CDR1 SGHAT and CDR2 FQNNGV. V was pared by 6 bases and J by 6 bases, with 12 bases between. The CDR3 nucleotides are TGTGCCAGCAGTATAACAGGGTTCGAGCAGTACTTC. The encoded protein is CASSITGFEQYF. Drawing the rest from reference TRBV11-2 and TRBJ2-7, the complete variable domain is EAGVAQSPRYKIIEKRQSVAFWCNPISGHATLYWYQQILGQGPKLLIQFQNNGVVDDSQLPKDRFSAERLKGVDSTLKIQPAKLEDSAVYLCASSITGFEQYFGPGTRLTVT.

In this sample, this clone turned up once. V gene TRBV12-5 combines with J gene TRBJ1-4; TRBD1 matches 11 bases. CDR3 size: 19 residues. CDR1 is LGHNT, CDR2 FRNRAP, per germline. The V gene end was trimmed by 2 bases and the J gene end by 5 bases; junction bases not matched to a gene: 13. CDR3 sequence (DNA): TGTGCTAGTGGTTTGTTGAGATCCGGGACAGGGGGTTCAAATGAAAAACTGTTTTTT. This gives the protein CASGLLRSGTGGSNEKLFF.

The rearrangement links TRBV6-4 to TRBJ2-2, with 9 bases fitting TRBD2. With V trimmed by 11 bases and J by 3 bases, 13 bases remained unmatched. Germline assignment: CDR1 MRHNA and CDR2 SNTAGT. This CDR3 spans 16 amino acids. The CDR3 loop is CARPRRGGPDTGELFF. The CDR3 DNA reads as TGTGCCCGCCCCCGGCGGGGGGGCCCCGACACCGGGGAGCTGTTTTTT.

In the case of this clone: A junction boundary mismatches the germline segment, possibly from a read error. The same CDR3 also results from other DNA sequences found in this sample. The J gene is TRBJ1-2, the V gene TRBV7-3; 7 nucleotides line up with TRBD1. This CDR3 is built from 13 residues. Germline values: CDR1 SGHTA, CDR2 FQGTGA. CDR3 DNA: TGTGCCAGCAGTTTAAAAGGGGGCGCAGGCTACACCTTC. This gives the protein CASSLKGGAGYTF.

The chain joins TRBV7-3 to TRBJ2-3, with TRBD2 matching over 12 bases. The CDR3 has 15 amino acids. Unmatched junction bases numbered 5, after V lost 5 bases and J lost 5 bases. CDR1 and CDR2 from the germline V gene are SGHTA and FQGTGA. Written as DNA, the CDR3 is TGTGCCAGCAGCCCTAGCGGGGGGGAAGGAGATACGCAGTATTTT. This encodes CASSPSGGEGDTQYF.

This sequence joins TRBV7-2 and TRBJ2-6, with TRBD1 as a possible D gene (6 bases). The CDR3 is 13 amino acids. V shed 6 bases and J shed 8 bases, with 11 bases lying between them. Germline V CDR1 and CDR2: SGHTA, FQGNSA. The CDR3 sequence is CASSSQGTNVLTF. CDR3 DNA: TGTGCCAGCAGTTCTCAGGGGACCAACGTCCTGACTTTC. The full variable domain, completed using reference TRBV7-2 and TRBJ2-6, is GAGVSQSPSNKVTEKGKDVELRCDPISGHTALYWYRQSLGQGLEFLIYFQGNSAPDKSGLPSDRFSAERTGGSVSTLTIQRTQQEDSAVYLCASSSQGTNVLTFGAGSRLTVL.

The CDR3 coding sequence is TGCGCCAGCAGCCAAGATTTGGGCGTGGACACTGAAGCTTTCTTT. Protein sequence: CASSQDLGVDTEAFF. The chain couples TRBV4-3 to TRBJ1-1, with unresolved D. CDR3 length: 15 amino acids. With 0 bases removed from V and 3 bases from J, the gap between germline ends came to 11 bases. The germline V gene has CDR1 LGHNA and CDR2 YSLEER.

The rearrangement uses TRBV12-5 and TRBJ2-1, with 13 bases fitting TRBD2. Germline CDR1 reads LGHNT; CDR2 reads FRNRAP. CDR3 length: 15 amino acids. V gave up 6 bases and J gave up 6 bases; unmatched junction bases: 5. CDR3: CASGRTSGGVNEQFF. The CDR3 DNA sequence: TGTGCTAGTGGCCGAACTAGCGGGGGGGTCAATGAGCAGTTCTTC.

V is TRBV5-1 and J is TRBJ2-7; 7 bases map to TRBD1. Germline-derived CDR1 and CDR2 are SGHRS and YFSETQ. The CDR3 has 15 amino acids. Trimming at V came to 7 bases and at J to 4 bases, leaving 14 bases not matched to a gene. CDR3 DNA sequence: TGCGCCAGCTCTCGAACCGGGACAGAGGGTTACGAGCAGTACTTC. Translation gives CASSRTGTEGYEQYF.

The chain joins TRBV11-2 to TRBJ1-1; the D gene is possibly TRBD1 (5 bases). Trimming took 1 base from V and 5 from J, leaving 11 bases between them. The germline gives CDR1 SGHAT, CDR2 FQNNGV. CDR3 length: 14 amino acids. CDR3 DNA: TGTGCCAGCAGCTTAGCCAGGGTTGGGACTGAAGCTTTCTTT. Its translation: CASSLARVGTEAFF.

This clone was counted once. This chain uses TRBV5-1 with TRBJ2-7; D might be TRBD2 (5 bases). From germline, CDR1 is SGHRS and CDR2 YFSETQ. Trimming took 4 bases from V and 2 from J, leaving 13 bases between them. CDR3 size: 14 residues. The CDR3 DNA is TGCGCCAGCAGCCCACCACTCGGGGCCTACGAGCAGTACTTC. It is translated as CASSPPLGAYEQYF.

This chain links TRBV7-3 with TRBJ1-1; D perhaps matches TRBD1 (5 bases). The germline V and J ends were trimmed by 6 bases and 10 bases, with 21 bases remaining between them. The CDR3 spans 14 residues. Germline V gene data show CDR1 as SGHTA and CDR2 as FQGTGA. CDR3 DNA: TGTGCCAGCAGTAAGGACCGGGCCGCGGGGGGAGCTTTCTTT. The encoded protein is CASSKDRAAGGAFF.

The J gene is TRBJ1-4, the V gene TRBV6-5; D call uncertain. The CDR3 extends over 11 amino acids. Trimming pared 6 bases from V and 11 bases from J, leaving 10 bases between. The V gene's germline CDR1 is MNHEY and CDR2 SVGAGI. The CDR3, as DNA: TGTGCCAGCAGCCGGTTATCGAAACTGTTTTTT. Amino acid sequence: CASSRLSKLFF.

This chain connects TRBV3-1 (or the pseudogene TRBV3-2) to TRBJ1-4; tentative D call: TRBD1 (6 bases). With 4 bases removed from V and 7 bases from J, the gap between germline ends came to 10 bases. Germline V gives CDR1 LGHDT, CDR2 YNNKEL (reference sequence). This CDR3 spans 13 amino acids. CDR3 nucleotides: TGTGCCAGCAGCCCACAGGGTTCTGAAAAACTGTTTTTT. Protein: CASSPQGSEKLFF.

The chain employs TRBV4-1 and TRBJ2-2, with 16 positions matching TRBD2. V lost 4 bases, J lost 2 bases, and 10 bases stayed unmatched. This CDR3 contains 20 residues. The germline V gene has CDR1 MGHRA and CDR2 YSYEKL. The CDR3 here is CASSLRGTSGGAGNTGELFF. DNA of the CDR3: TGCGCCAGCAGCCTCCGCGGGACTAGCGGGGGGGCTGGAAACACCGGGGAGCTGTTTTTT.

This chain's CDR3 is CASSFRGTNEKLFF. CDR3 nucleotide sequence: TGTGCCAGCAGCTTTAGGGGTACAAATGAAAAACTGTTTTTT. The chain combines TRBV7-8 with TRBJ1-4; possible D gene TRBD1, 5 bases. Trimming stripped 3 bases from V and 5 bases from J, with 10 bases between. Germline V gene lookup returns CDR1 SGHVS and CDR2 FQNEAQ. The CDR3 runs to 14 residues.

The rearrangement uses TRBV30 and TRBJ2-3; D is perhaps TRBD2 (5 bases). Germline CDR1 and CDR2: GTSNPN and SVGIG (reference sequence). This CDR3 has 13 amino acids. CDR3 in DNA: TGTGCTCACACTCGCCTAGGCGGGGATACGCAGTATTTT. The encoded protein is CAHTRLGGDTQYF.

This rearrangement joins TRBV7-8 to TRBJ2-7; weak D call: TRBD1 (5 bases). V lost 5 bases and J lost 7, with 15 bases in between. Germline-derived CDR1 and CDR2 are SGHVS and FQNEAQ. The CDR3 is made up of 13 amino acids. The CDR3 sequence is CASSTGPRLEQYF. CDR3 bases: TGTGCCAGCAGCACAGGACCGAGGTTGGAGCAGTACTTC.

The chain uses TRBV5-1 and TRBJ2-5, with D possibly TRBD1 on 6 matching bases. The CDR3 sequence is 14 residues long. Germline CDR1 and CDR2: SGHRS and YFSETQ. Trimming removed 5 bases from V and 3 bases from J, with 14 bases in between. In DNA, the CDR3 is TGCGCCAGCAGTACCTGGGGGCCCGAAGAGACCCAGTACTTC. This sequence encodes CASSTWGPEETQYF.

This rearrangement joins TRBV4-3 to TRBJ2-1; TRBD2 matches at 7 bases. CDR3 size: 16 residues. V lost 1 base and J lost 3; bases outside the gene matches: 6. Germline assignment: CDR1 LGHNA and CDR2 YSLEER. CDR3 DNA sequence: TGCGCCAGCAGCCAAGTTGTCGGGACTATCTACAATGAGCAGTTCTTC. It encodes CASSQVVGTIYNEQFF.

This rearrangement joins TRBV18 to TRBJ1-2; D ambiguous. There are 13 residues in the CDR3. Trimming removed 2 bases from V and 11 bases from J, with 15 bases in between. Per germline, CDR1 KGHSH and CDR2 LQKENI. The CDR3 coding sequence is TGTGCCAGCTCACCAAGTCACGGGTTTGCGTACACCTTC. It encodes CASSPSHGFAYTF.

The rearrangement uses TRBV18 and TRBJ2-1; 14 nucleotides match TRBD2. V lost 4 bases, J lost 7 bases, and 6 bases stayed unmatched. Germline V gene lookup returns CDR1 KGHSH and CDR2 LQKENI. The CDR3 loop spans 16 amino acids. The CDR3 DNA reads TGTGCCAGCTCACTTTGGACTAGCGGGGGGCGAAATGAGCAGTTCTTC. This translates into CASSLWTSGGRNEQFF.

Concerning this clone: Other DNA sequences of this sample code for an identical CDR3. The V gene is TRBV4-1, the J gene TRBJ1-5; D unresolved. Germline CDR1 is MGHRA and CDR2 is YSYEKL. The CDR3 totals 14 residues. V gave up 0 bases and J gave up 0 bases, with 3 bases separating them. The CDR3 sequence is CASSQDSSNQPQHF. The CDR3 DNA reads as TGCGCCAGCAGCCAAGATAGTAGCAATCAGCCCCAGCATTTT.

The sample holds a few counts of this clone. This chain joins TRBV5-5 and TRBJ1-4, with 8 bases matching TRBD1. With 4 bases clipped from V and 7 bases from J, the junction kept 15 bases outside the gene matches. In germline, CDR1 is SGHKS, CDR2 YYEKEE (reference sequence). The CDR3 runs to 17 residues. The CDR3 DNA reads as TGTGCCAGCAGCGGTGTCCCGGGACAGGCATTGGGTGAAAAACTGTTTTTT. This codes for CASSGVPGQALGEKLFF.